The 20 T cell receptor beta chains below were found in one sample sequenced in a study of early T cells in non-severe SARS-CoV-2 infection. TCRdb processed the 5' RACE reads anew with MiXCR; each CDR3 protein has one entry. Among 100,000 to 130,000 distinct CDR3 sequences listed, 11% were seen once. Sequenced input: whole blood. These receptors originate from an adult who was a healthcare worker with PCR-confirmed SARS-CoV-2 infection or an uninfected control (not recorded which).

In this sample, this clonotype turned up many times. V usage is TRBV25-1 and J usage is TRBJ2-3; 9 bases line up with TRBD2. CDR1 and CDR2 from the germline V gene are MGHDK and SYGVNS. The CDR3 is 15 amino acids. J lost 7 bases, V lost 2 bases, and 7 bases had no gene match. The CDR3 reads CASSEVGTSPNTQYF. DNA for the CDR3: TGTGCCAGCAGTGAAGTAGGGACTAGCCCGAATACGCAGTATTTT.

Ten or more counts support this clonotype. The chain employs TRBV28 and TRBJ2-7, with 12 positions matching TRBD2. Germline trimming cut 7 bases from V and 7 bases from J; bases unmatched to any gene: 2. CDR1 and CDR2 (germline): MDHEN, SYDVKM. The length of the CDR3 is 12 residues. The CDR3 sequence: CASKLAGGEQYF. DNA of the CDR3: TGTGCCAGCAAGCTAGCGGGAGGGGAGCAGTACTTC.

The chain employs TRBV12-3 or TRBV12-4 and TRBJ1-1, with unresolved D. There are 14 residues in the CDR3. V was clipped by 6 bases and J by 10 bases, with 21 bases between them. The CDR3 DNA sequence: TGTGCCAGCAGGTCGCGCGAGGCCCGGAAGGGAGCTTTCTTT. The encoded protein is CASRSREARKGAFF.

This clonotype was seen a handful of times. J is TRBJ2-1 and V is TRBV12-3 or TRBV12-4; D call uncertain. This CDR3 has 13 residues. Trimming shortened V by 7 bases and J by 6 bases, and 13 bases separated the two germline ends. The CDR3 is CASTLDLVNEQFF. DNA for the CDR3: TGTGCCAGCACCCTTGATTTGGTCAATGAGCAGTTCTTC.

In this sample, this clonotype turned up a few times. The chain is built from TRBV5-4 and TRBJ2-6; the D gene could be TRBD1 or TRBD2 (5 bases each). Germline V gene sequence: CDR1 SGHNT, CDR2 YYREEE (reference sequence). V gave up 4 bases and J gave up 2 bases, with 16 bases separating them. The CDR3 has 17 residues. The CDR3 sequence: CASSPTMGETGANVLTF. The CDR3 DNA reads TGTGCCAGCAGCCCCACTATGGGGGAGACTGGGGCCAACGTCCTGACTTTC.

The chain links TRBV5-1 to TRBJ1-2; 11 bases align to TRBD1. CDR3 length: 13 amino acids. J lost 5 bases, V lost 3 bases, and 0 bases had no gene match. CDR1 SGHRS and CDR2 YFSETQ come from the germline V gene. The CDR3 loop is CASSWDRGYGYTF. In DNA, the CDR3 is TGCGCCAGCAGCTGGGACAGGGGGTATGGCTACACCTTC.

The chain carries TRBV7-9 and TRBJ2-1; 10 bases agree with TRBD2. The CDR3 has 16 amino acids. V was clipped by 6 bases and J by 0 bases; unmatched bases: 5. Germline V CDR1 and CDR2: SEHNR, FQNEAQ (reference sequence). The CDR3 loop reads CASSRTSGNSYNEQFF. The CDR3 bases are TGTGCCAGCAGTAGAACTAGCGGGAACTCCTACAATGAGCAGTTCTTC.

The sample holds a few counts of this clonotype. The chain carries TRBV9 and TRBJ2-2; the match to TRBD1 covers 9 bases. CDR1 SGDLS and CDR2 YYNGEE come from the germline V gene. The CDR3 is made up of 16 amino acids. The J segment lost 6 bases and the V segment lost 3 bases, leaving 9 bases of the junction unmatched. CDR3 DNA: TGTGCCAGCAGCGGACTAACAGGGGGCTGGGCCGGGGAGCTGTTTTTT. Residues: CASSGLTGGWAGELFF.

This clonotype was detected a few times. The CDR3 DNA is TGTGCCACCAGAGAACAGGGTAAGGTCGAGCAGTACTTC. Encoded protein: CATREQGKVEQYF. This sequence joins TRBV15 and TRBJ2-7; possible D gene TRBD1, 6 bases. CDR3 size: 13 residues. Germline-derived CDR1 and CDR2 are LNHNV and YYDKDF (reference sequence). V lost 6 bases and J lost 6, with 15 bases in between.

In its sample, this clonotype was seen many times. The rearrangement joins TRBV5-1 to TRBJ1-3, with TRBD1 as a possible D gene (6 bases). This CDR3 spans 14 amino acids. CDR1 is SGHRS, CDR2 YFSETQ, per germline. V was trimmed by 0 bases and J by 7 bases, leaving 11 bases between them. Here the CDR3 reads CASSLAAGDNTIYF. The CDR3 DNA is TGCGCCAGCAGCTTGGCGGCAGGGGACAACACCATATATTTT.

The table lists this clonotype with many counts. This CDR3 reads CATSRSGLQGNEQFF. DNA of the CDR3: TGTGCCACCAGCAGATCGGGACTGCAAGGGAATGAGCAGTTCTTC. The V and J genes are TRBV15 and TRBJ2-1, with TRBD2 as a possible D gene (6 bases). CDR3 length: 15 amino acids. The germline CDR1 and CDR2 sequences are LNHNV and YYDKDF (reference sequence). Trimming took off 2 bases at V and 7 bases at J, with 15 bases between the two ends.

In its sample, this clonotype was seen many times. The CDR3: CASSLVSGRLFF. CDR3 DNA: TGTGCCAGCAGCTTAGTAAGCGGGAGGCTGTTCTTC. This chain uses TRBV7-6 with TRBJ2-1; 9 nucleotides line up with TRBD2. Germline loops: CDR1 SGHVS, CDR2 FNYEAQ. Trimming at V came to 1 base and at J to 15 bases, leaving 4 bases not matched to a gene. This CDR3 comprises 12 residues.

This clonotype was counted many times. V is TRBV5-7 and J is TRBJ1-1; tentative D call: TRBD1 (5 bases). TRBV5-7 counts as an open reading frame of uncertain function. The CDR3 is made up of 16 amino acids. Deletions cut 2 bases from V and 0 bases from J, with 14 bases between. The CDR3 loop is CASSFGHTPMNTEAFF. For the CDR3, the DNA is TGTGCCAGCAGCTTTGGACACACTCCTATGAACACTGAAGCTTTCTTT.

The chain joins TRBV4-1 to TRBJ2-5, with D tentatively TRBD1 (6 bases). This CDR3 is 16 amino acids long. V was cut by 3 bases and J by 0 bases, with 14 bases left in between. Per the germline V gene, CDR1 is MGHRA and CDR2 is YSYEKL. The chain's CDR3 is CASSHQPTGHQETQYF. The CDR3 nucleotides are TGCGCCAGCAGCCACCAACCGACAGGCCACCAAGAGACCCAGTACTTC.

This clonotype was found many times. This sequence joins TRBV7-2 and TRBJ2-7, with D possibly matching TRBD2 (6 bases). This CDR3 is 13 amino acids long. Germline values: CDR1 SGHTA, CDR2 FQGNSA. With 8 bases removed from V and 1 base from J, the gap between germline ends came to 12 bases. CDR3 protein: CASRAEGSYEQYF. CDR3 sequence (DNA): TGTGCCAGCCGAGCGGAGGGTTCCTACGAGCAGTACTTC.

The chain couples TRBV6-5 to TRBJ1-1; the D is unclear. Germline lookup yields CDR1 MNHEY and CDR2 SVGAGI. The CDR3 is 14 amino acids. Trimming stripped 0 bases from V and 7 bases from J, with 12 bases between. CDR3 bases: TGTGCCAGCAGTTACTCATCTGAGAGTTTTGAAGCTTTCTTT. Encoded protein: CASSYSSESFEAFF.

With regard to this clonotype: A read error is possible here, since a much larger clone lies one base away. The V and J genes are TRBV7-2 and TRBJ2-4, with TRBD1 matching over 8 bases. Germline V gene data show CDR1 as SGHTA and CDR2 as FQGNSA. CDR3 length equals 15 residues. The CDR3 is CVSSWGFGQGNIQYF. The CDR3 coding sequence is TGTGTCAGCAGCTGGGGATTCGGACAGGGAAACATTCAGTACTTC.

The rearrangement joins TRBV2 to TRBJ1-1; 7 nucleotides align to TRBD1. The CDR3 has 14 residues. The germline V gene encodes CDR1 SNHLY and CDR2 FYNNEI. Unmatched junction bases numbered 7, after V lost 4 bases and J lost 5 bases. The CDR3 nucleotides are TGTGCCAGCAGTGGGGGGACAGCACGGACTGAAGCTTTCTTT. Translating gives CASSGGTARTEAFF.

This clonotype has ten or more counts. This rearrangement joins TRBV20-1 to TRBJ2-3, with TRBD1 as a possible D gene (5 bases). Trimming stripped 5 bases from V and 1 base from J, with 16 bases between. Germline V gene lookup returns CDR1 DFQATT and CDR2 SNEGSKA (reference sequence). This CDR3 is 15 amino acids long. Here the CDR3 reads CSAPLVAGRTDTQYF. Written as DNA, the CDR3 is TGCAGTGCTCCCCTGGTGGCAGGGCGCACAGATACGCAGTATTTT.

The chain employs TRBV11-2 and TRBJ2-2; D remains ambiguous. CDR3 length: 13 amino acids. Trimming took off 0 bases at V and 5 bases at J, with 4 bases between the two ends. The germline CDR1 and CDR2 sequences are SGHAT and FQNNGV. The CDR3 region is CASSLEPTGELFF. CDR3 bases: TGTGCCAGCAGCTTAGAACCGACCGGGGAGCTGTTTTTT.